What follows are 27 T cell receptor beta chains derived from one specimen sequenced in a study of blood T cell repertoires in COVID-19. Sequenced by immunoSEQ multiplex PCR; TCRdb stores in-frame clones only, minus some. The table shows fewer than 350,000 clones, with roughly 86% occurring only once. Sequenced: peripheral blood. The receptors come from a man aged 18 to 30 with active or convalescent COVID-19.

The chain links TRBV4-1 to TRBJ2-7; the D is unclear. Deletions cut 2 bases from V and 3 bases from J, with 11 bases between. Germline CDR1 MGHRA, CDR2 YSYEKL. The CDR3 loop spans 14 amino acids. DNA for the CDR3: TGCGCCAGCAGCCAACTCCTATACGGCTACGAGCAGTACTTC. It specifies CASSQLLYGYEQYF.

The V call is TRBV5-8, the J call TRBJ1-3; 9 bases fit TRBD1. The germline CDR1 and CDR2 sequences are SGHTS and YDEGEE. The CDR3 runs 14 residues. The V gene end was trimmed by 4 bases and the J gene end by 4 bases; junction bases not matched to a gene: 3. In DNA form, the CDR3 reads TGTGCCAGCAGCCGCGGACAGGGGGGAAACACCATATATTTT. It translates to CASSRGQGGNTIYF.

V and J are TRBV13 and TRBJ1-2, with D uncertain. The V gene lost 7 bases and the J gene lost 0 bases, with 9 bases spanning the gap. CDR1 is PRHDT and CDR2 is FYEKMQ in the germline V gene (reference sequence). The CDR3 covers 13 residues. The CDR3 DNA sequence: TGTGCCAGCACGTTAGGTACTAACTATGGCTACACCTTC. It codes for CASTLGTNYGYTF. The full variable domain, rest sourced from reference TRBV13 and TRBJ1-2, is AAGVIQSPRHLIKEKRETATLKCYPIPRHDTVYWYQQGPGQDPQFLISFYEKMQSDKGSIPDRFSAQQFSDYHSELNMSSLELGDSALYFCASTLGTNYGYTFGSGTRLTVV.

The chain has TRBV18 and TRBJ2-5, with 10 bases lining up with TRBD1. J lost 5 bases, V lost 4 bases, and 7 bases had no gene match. This CDR3 region has 15 residues. CDR1 is KGHSH, CDR2 LQKENI, per germline. CDR3 sequence (DNA): TGTGCCAGCTCACGTACGACAGGGGGCAGGGAGACCCAGTACTTC. Residues: CASSRTTGGRETQYF.

The J gene is TRBJ1-2, the V gene TRBV4-1; D gene uncertain. Trimming shortened V by 4 bases and J by 3 bases, and 15 bases separated the two germline ends. CDR1 and CDR2 (germline): MGHRA, YSYEKL. There are 15 residues in the CDR3. The CDR3 sequence is CASSRRIQDDYGYTF. DNA for the CDR3: TGCGCCAGCAGCCGTCGAATCCAGGATGACTATGGCTACACCTTC.

The V gene is TRBV19, the J gene TRBJ1-1, with TRBD1 identical over 9 bases. This CDR3 contains 15 residues. J gave up 3 bases and V 5 bases, and 7 bases lay outside the gene matches. Germline CDR1 LNHDA, CDR2 SQIVND (reference sequence). The CDR3 DNA is TGTGCCAGTAGTGTGACAGGGGGGGACGACACTGAAGCTTTCTTT. This sequence encodes CASSVTGGDDTEAFF.

A word on this clone: The sample has other DNA sequences that encode this CDR3 too. The V and J genes are TRBV5-6 and TRBJ1-2; tentatively, D is TRBD1 (6 bases). V was pared by 4 bases and J by 4 bases, with 8 bases between. Germline CDR1 is SGHDT and CDR2 is YYEEEE. The CDR3 has 12 amino acids. The CDR3 nucleotides are TGTGCCAGCAGCCAGGGGACCTATGGCTACACCTTC. Residues: CASSQGTYGYTF.

The genes are TRBV6-1 and TRBJ1-5, with D tentatively TRBD1 (5 bases). The CDR3 spans 15 residues. V was shortened by 0 bases and J by 4 bases, with 10 bases between the two germline ends. Germline loops: CDR1 MNHNS, CDR2 SASEGT. The CDR3 sequence is CASSEARGWNQPQHF. CDR3 sequence (DNA): TGTGCCAGCAGTGAAGCAAGGGGTTGGAATCAGCCCCAGCATTTT.

The V gene is TRBV7-2, the J gene TRBJ2-3, with D perhaps TRBD2 (5 bases). CDR3 length: 14 residues. Trimming took 5 bases from V and 4 from J, leaving 13 bases between them. From germline, CDR1 is SGHTA and CDR2 FQGNSA. The CDR3 nucleotides read TGTGCCAGCAGCGCAAGGGCCGGGGCAGATACGCAGTATTTT. Its translation is CASSARAGADTQYF.

The CDR3: CASGLALTSVRDTQYF. Written as DNA, the CDR3 is TGTGCTAGTGGTTTGGCTCTAACTAGCGTTCGAGATACGCAGTATTTT. The rearrangement links TRBV12-5 to TRBJ2-3, with 7 bases matching TRBD2. The CDR3 spans 16 residues. After removal of 1 base from V and 5 bases from J, the junction contained 9 bases not matched to a gene. Per the germline V gene, CDR1 is LGHNT and CDR2 is FRNRAP.

The V call is TRBV7-9, the J call TRBJ2-7, with D tentatively TRBD1 (6 bases). V gave up 3 bases and J gave up 6 bases, with 18 bases separating them. The germline V gene encodes CDR1 SEHNR and CDR2 FQNEAQ (reference sequence). There are 15 residues in the CDR3. The CDR3 sequence is CASSFSVAGDPEQYF. CDR3 bases: TGTGCCAGCAGCTTTTCGGTGGCAGGGGATCCCGAGCAGTACTTC.

This chain links TRBV18 with TRBJ2-3; D is unclear. V lost 0 bases to trimming and J lost 3 bases, with 4 bases between them. The germline V gene has CDR1 KGHSH and CDR2 LQKENI. The CDR3 runs to 13 residues. DNA of the CDR3: TGTGCCAGCTCACCACCGTCGACAGATACGCAGTATTTT. Amino acids: CASSPPSTDTQYF. Based on the CDR3 plus reference TRBV18 and TRBJ2-3, the full variable domain is NAGVMQNPRHLVRRRGQEARLRCSPMKGHSHVYWYRQLPEEGLKFMVYLQKENIIDESGMPKERFSAEFPKEGPSILRIQQVVRGDSAAYFCASSPPSTDTQYFGPGTRLTVL.

This clone was seen only a few times. The chain carries TRBV27 and TRBJ2-3, with 9 bases matching TRBD2. V lost 2 bases, J lost 1 base, and 7 bases stayed unmatched. The CDR3 consists of 17 residues. Germline V gives CDR1 MNHEY, CDR2 SMNVEV (reference sequence). The CDR3 DNA follows: TGTGCCAGCAGTTTAGGGCTAGCGGGGAGTCGCACAGATACGCAGTATTTT. Translating it yields CASSLGLAGSRTDTQYF.

CDR3 DNA: TGTGCCAGCAGCCCAGGGTGGGACAGGGAAAGTTCACCCCTCCACTTT. It yields the protein CASSPGWDRESSPLHF. The V and J genes are TRBV3-1 (or the pseudogene TRBV3-2) and TRBJ1-6; 9 bases line up with TRBD1. The length of the CDR3 is 16 residues. The trim removed 4 bases at V and 9 bases at J, leaving 10 bases unmatched. Germline V gives CDR1 LGHDT, CDR2 YNNKEL (reference sequence).

This clone was counted only a few times. The gene calls are TRBV2 and TRBJ1-5, with D perhaps TRBD1 (6 bases). CDR1 SNHLY and CDR2 FYNNEI come from the germline V gene. The CDR3 has 14 residues. Trimming removed 6 bases at V and 1 base at J, with 10 bases between. In nucleotides, the CDR3 is TGTGCCAGCAGGCAGGGGATGAGCAATCAGCCCCAGCATTTT. Protein sequence: CASRQGMSNQPQHF.

V usage is TRBV9 and J usage is TRBJ1-2; no reliable D call. The CDR3 runs 14 residues. V was shortened by 5 bases and J by 4 bases, with 15 bases between the two germline ends. Germline V gives CDR1 SGDLS, CDR2 YYNGEE. CDR3 in DNA: TGTGCCAGCAGTGCGGCCACGCGGTCCTATGGCTACACCTTC. This encodes CASSAATRSYGYTF.

The V call is TRBV10-3, the J call TRBJ2-7, with 9 bases aligning to TRBD2. This CDR3 has 15 amino acids. The V segment lost 3 bases and the J segment 5 bases; nucleotides outside the gene matches: 8. CDR1 is ENHRY, CDR2 SYGVKD, per germline. CDR3 region: CAISDGGGAENEQYF. The CDR3 DNA follows: TGTGCCATCAGTGACGGCGGGGGGGCCGAAAACGAGCAGTACTTC.

This chain connects TRBV5-4 to TRBJ2-2, with D maybe TRBD1 (5 bases). This CDR3 spans 17 amino acids. The V end lost 2 bases, the J end lost 0 bases, and 14 bases lay between the germline ends. From germline, CDR1 is SGHNT and CDR2 YYREEE (reference sequence). CDR3 protein: CASSLRNRISNTGELFF. CDR3 sequence (DNA): TGTGCCAGCAGCTTACGAAACAGGATTTCGAACACCGGGGAGCTGTTTTTT.

The V gene is TRBV24-1, the J gene TRBJ2-7; TRBD1 matches at 9 bases. CDR1 KGHDR and CDR2 SFDVKD come from the germline V gene. J lost 0 bases, V lost 9 bases, and 5 bases had no gene match. The CDR3 sequence is 14 residues long. The CDR3 loop reads CATLSQGASYEQYF. CDR3 nucleotide sequence: TGTGCCACCCTTTCACAGGGGGCCTCCTACGAGCAGTACTTC.

This clone was counted only a few times. This chain connects TRBV7-2 to TRBJ2-3, with TRBD2 matching over 8 bases. Losses at the gene ends were 1 base for V and 3 bases for J; bases not matched to a gene: 3. CDR1 is SGHTA and CDR2 is FQGNSA in the germline V gene. The CDR3 has 15 residues. The CDR3: CASSLDRGGTDTQYF. The CDR3 DNA is TGTGCCAGCAGCTTAGATCGGGGGGGTACAGATACGCAGTATTTT.

The chain uses TRBV3-1 (or the pseudogene TRBV3-2) and TRBJ2-3; TRBD1 might be the D (7 bases). The CDR3 is 14 residues long. Germline V gene data show CDR1 as LGHDT and CDR2 as YNNKEL (reference sequence). Between the trimmed V and J ends, which lost 2 bases and 6 bases, there was a span of 12 bases. Here the CDR3 reads CASSQPAGGDTQYF. The CDR3 DNA reads as TGTGCCAGCAGCCAACCTGCAGGGGGGGATACGCAGTATTTT.

The chain recombines TRBV15 with TRBJ1-1; weak D call: TRBD1 (6 bases). CDR3 length: 12 amino acids. Trimming left V 5 bases short and J 7 bases short, with 11 bases between. Germline values: CDR1 LNHNV, CDR2 YYDKDF (reference sequence). CDR3 amino acids: CATSGTGLEAFF. CDR3 nucleotide sequence: TGTGCCACCAGCGGAACAGGGCTTGAAGCTTTCTTT. Complete variable domain (other parts from reference TRBV15 and TRBJ1-1): DAMVIQNPRYQVTQFGKPVTLSCSQTLNHNVMYWYQQKSSQAPKLLFHYYDKDFNNEADTPDNFQSRRPNTSFCFLDIRSPGLGDTAMYLCATSGTGLEAFFGQGTRLTVV.

The V gene is TRBV7-2, the J gene TRBJ1-5, with TRBD1 matching over 7 bases. The CDR3 has 14 amino acids. V was clipped by 5 bases and J by 4 bases; unmatched bases: 5. Germline CDR1 SGHTA, CDR2 FQGNSA. DNA for the CDR3: TGTGCCAGCAGCCCGACAGGGCCAAATCAGCCCCAGCATTTT. Translated, it gives CASSPTGPNQPQHF.

V and J are TRBV7-7 and TRBJ2-7; the match to TRBD1 covers 7 bases. Germline loops: CDR1 SSHAT, CDR2 FNYEAQ (reference sequence). The CDR3 loop spans 14 amino acids. J gave up 11 bases and V 4 bases, and 14 bases lay outside the gene matches. This CDR3 is CASSSRRTGFGEYF. Here the CDR3 DNA reads TGTGCCAGCAGCTCCCGCCGGACAGGATTTGGGGAGTACTTC.

This clone is a singleton in its sample. J is TRBJ1-1 and V is TRBV27, with D possibly TRBD1 on 6 matching bases. The germline V gene has CDR1 MNHEY and CDR2 SMNVEV (reference sequence). The CDR3 sequence is 14 residues long. V lost 3 bases to trimming and J lost 4 bases, with 12 bases between them. This chain's CDR3 is CASSFVQGSTEAFF. The CDR3 DNA reads TGTGCCAGCAGTTTTGTACAGGGTAGCACTGAAGCTTTCTTT.

The chain uses TRBV5-8 and TRBJ2-3; 8 bases agree with TRBD1. Per the germline V gene, CDR1 is SGHTS and CDR2 is YDEGEE. The CDR3 length is 15 residues. V lost 4 bases to trimming and J lost 4 bases; unmatched junction nucleotides: 8. In DNA, the CDR3 is TGTGCCAGCAGCCCCGGACAGGGCACGGCAGATACGCAGTATTTT. It yields the protein CASSPGQGTADTQYF. Drawing the rest from reference TRBV5-8 and TRBJ2-3, the complete variable domain is EAGVTQSPTHLIKTRGQQATLRCSPISGHTSVYWYQQALGLGLQFLLWYDEGEERNRGNFPPRFSGRQFPNYSSELNVNALELEDSALYLCASSPGQGTADTQYFGPGTRLTVL.

The chain links TRBV13 to TRBJ2-5, with D possibly matching TRBD1 (7 bases). V dropped 0 bases and J dropped 5 bases, with 13 bases sitting between them. The CDR3 is 15 residues long. Germline lookup yields CDR1 PRHDT and CDR2 FYEKMQ (reference sequence). CDR3 in DNA: TGTGCCAGCAGCTTAGGCCCAGGGGGGTTGGAGACCCAGTACTTC. Encoded protein: CASSLGPGGLETQYF.